A single sample gave rise to the 18 T cell receptor beta chains below, sequenced in a study of beta chain features in type 1 diabetes. Expressed TCRB transcripts got sequenced, as all isolated RNA was reverse transcribed. This table comes from immunoSEQ multiplex PCR, and its TCRdb copy is limited to in-frame clones, with some not included. This table holds around 240,000 clones, approximately 16% found once. General study results and limits: Type 1 diabetes patients had TCRB CDR3s that were shorter (moderately but significantly so) in all four CD4+ subsets.

Antigens for these TCRs are unknown. The sample comprised naive CD4+ T cells from blood. The receptors come from a man between 25 and 39 years old with type 1 diabetes.

The J gene is TRBJ1-2, the V gene TRBV29-1, with a possible D match to TRBD1 (5 bases). The V and J ends lost 0 bases and 4 bases respectively, with 9 bases between them. Germline lookup yields CDR1 SQVTM and CDR2 ANQGSEA. The CDR3 loop spans 13 amino acids. CDR3 sequence: CSVEDPQGYGYTF. CDR3 DNA sequence: TGCAGCGTTGAAGATCCCCAGGGCTATGGCTACACCTTC. The entire variable domain, with the rest obtained from reference TRBV29-1 and TRBJ1-2, is as follows: SAVISQKPSRDICQRGTSLTIQCQVDSQVTMMFWYRQQPGQSLTLIATANQGSEATYESGFVIDKFPISRPNLTFSTLTVSNMSPEDSSIYLCSVEDPQGYGYTFGSGTRLTVV.

The chain carries TRBV2 and TRBJ2-1; D not resolved. Germline CDR1 SNHLY, CDR2 FYNNEI. The CDR3 consists of 14 residues. The V end lost 5 bases, the J end lost 9 bases, and 17 bases lay between the germline ends. The CDR3: CASSLSRSLGEQFF. In nucleotides, the CDR3 is TGTGCCAGCAGTCTCTCCAGATCGTTGGGTGAGCAGTTCTTC.

A few counts support this clone. The chain uses TRBV10-3 and TRBJ2-7; D may match TRBD1 or TRBD2 (6 bases each). The CDR3 is 15 amino acids. CDR1 ENHRY and CDR2 SYGVKD come from the germline V gene. The germline V and J ends were trimmed by 0 bases and 3 bases, with 12 bases remaining between them. CDR3 nucleotide sequence: TGTGCCATCAGTGAGTCACCGGGGGCGGTCTACGAGCAGTACTTC. Encoded protein: CAISESPGAVYEQYF.

This clone has only a few counts. The V gene is TRBV15, the J gene TRBJ2-4; D is undetermined. Trimming pared 9 bases from V and 3 bases from J, leaving 9 bases between. The CDR3 has 12 residues. Germline CDR1 is LNHNV and CDR2 is YYDKDF (reference sequence). The CDR3 DNA is TGTGCCACAGGGTCCTACAAAAACATTCAGTACTTC. It encodes CATGSYKNIQYF.

The gene calls are TRBV6-6 and TRBJ2-1, with 7 bases fitting TRBD2. Looked up from germline, CDR1 is MNHNY and CDR2 is SVGAGI (reference sequence). This CDR3 is 15 amino acids long. The junction had 9 bases not matched to a gene; V was cut back by 2 bases and J by 8 bases. The CDR3 coding sequence is TGTGCCAGCAGTTACCCGGCGGGAGAACTTGATGAGCAGTTCTTC. Translated: CASSYPAGELDEQFF.

The chain links TRBV5-4 to TRBJ2-1; 12 bases are a match to TRBD2. This CDR3 spans 15 amino acids. Trimming cost V 4 bases and J 6 bases; bases outside gene matches: 5. Germline CDR1 and CDR2: SGHNT and YYREEE (reference sequence). CDR3: CASSTTSGSRNEQFF. In DNA form, the CDR3 reads TGTGCCAGCAGCACGACTAGCGGGAGTCGCAATGAGCAGTTCTTC.

This clone has just a few counts. The V call is TRBV10-3, the J call TRBJ1-1, with unresolved D. V shed 2 bases and J shed 1 base, with 5 bases lying between them. In germline, CDR1 is ENHRY, CDR2 SYGVKD. The CDR3 has 13 residues. CDR3 nucleotide sequence: TGTGCCATCAGTGAGATCGAGAACACTGAAGCTTTCTTT. Protein product: CAISEIENTEAFF.

This clone was counted a few times. The CDR3 is CASSRDRGPYEQYF. CDR3 bases: TGTGCCAGCAGCCGAGACAGGGGTCCCTACGAGCAGTACTTC. V gene TRBV14 combines with J gene TRBJ2-7, with 8 nucleotides matching TRBD1. The germline V gene encodes CDR1 SGHDN and CDR2 FVKESK. The CDR3 is 14 residues long. After removal of 4 bases from V and 2 bases from J, the junction contained 4 bases not matched to a gene.

About this clone: The same CDR3 arises from other DNA sequences in this sample as well. V is TRBV28 and J is TRBJ2-7, with D perhaps TRBD1 (6 bases). The CDR3 loop spans 14 amino acids. Trimming took 6 bases from V and 1 from J, leaving 13 bases between them. In germline, CDR1 is MDHEN, CDR2 SYDVKM. The CDR3 loop reads CASSLGQPSYEQYF. The CDR3 DNA reads as TGTGCCAGCAGCCTTGGACAGCCGTCCTACGAGCAGTACTTC.

This clone appeared a few times. This chain uses TRBV28 with TRBJ2-5; TRBD2 might be the D (5 bases). This CDR3 has 13 amino acids. Trimming shortened V by 4 bases and J by 0 bases, and 6 bases separated the two germline ends. The V gene's germline CDR1 is MDHEN and CDR2 SYDVKM. The CDR3 nucleotides are TGTGCCAGCAGTTCCGGGAACCAAGAGACCCAGTACTTC. Translated, it gives CASSSGNQETQYF. The full variable domain, in which reference TRBV28 and TRBJ2-5 provide the parts outside the CDR3, is DVKVTQSSRYLVKRTGEKVFLECVQDMDHENMFWYRQDPGLGLRLIYFSYDVKMKEKGDIPEGYSVSREKKERFSLILESASTNQTSMYLCASSSGNQETQYFGPGTRLLVL.

A single count supports this clone. The V gene is TRBV9, the J gene TRBJ2-1; a weak D match, TRBD1 (5 bases). CDR1 SGDLS and CDR2 YYNGEE come from the germline V gene. CDR3 length: 13 residues. The V end lost 0 bases, the J end lost 7 bases, and 8 bases lay between the germline ends. Written as DNA, the CDR3 is TGTGCCAGCAGCGTAGCGCGGACAAATGAGCAGTTCTTC. Its protein is CASSVARTNEQFF.

The table lists this clone with a few counts. V gene TRBV18 combines with J gene TRBJ2-3; tentative D call: TRBD2 (6 bases). Germline CDR1 and CDR2: KGHSH and LQKENI. This CDR3 spans 16 amino acids. Trimming removed 6 bases from V and 0 bases from J, with 16 bases in between. CDR3 region: CASSRLAVTSTDTQYF. The CDR3 DNA reads as TGTGCCAGCTCCCGGTTAGCGGTGACTAGCACAGATACGCAGTATTTT. Filled out from reference TRBV18 and TRBJ2-3, the complete variable domain reads NAGVMQNPRHLVRRRGQEARLRCSPMKGHSHVYWYRQLPEEGLKFMVYLQKENIIDESGMPKERFSAEFPKEGPSILRIQQVVRGDSAAYFCASSRLAVTSTDTQYFGPGTRLTVL.

This clone was counted between two and nine times. The chain has TRBV5-4 and TRBJ2-7, with D possibly matching TRBD1 (6 bases). The length of the CDR3 is 12 residues. V lost 3 bases and J lost 5, with 9 bases in between. Germline lookup yields CDR1 SGHNT and CDR2 YYREEE (reference sequence). The CDR3 region is CASSYRDHEQYF. CDR3 DNA: TGTGCCAGCAGCTACAGGGACCACGAGCAGTACTTC.

This chain connects TRBV27 to TRBJ2-4; 7 bases are a match to TRBD1. The germline CDR1 and CDR2 sequences are MNHEY and SMNVEV (reference sequence). The CDR3 totals 18 residues. V lost 4 bases to trimming and J lost 0 bases; unmatched junction nucleotides: 12. CDR3: CASSSYRDRVQAKNIQYF. Here the CDR3 DNA reads TGTGCCAGCAGTTCCTATCGGGACAGAGTTCAAGCCAAAAACATTCAGTACTTC.

This clone was detected a few times. The genes are TRBV19 and TRBJ2-2; D ambiguous. V lost 3 bases and J lost 4, with 6 bases in between. There are 13 residues in the CDR3. Germline V gene data show CDR1 as LNHDA and CDR2 as SQIVND (reference sequence). CDR3 sequence (DNA): TGTGCCAGTAGTATTCTGAGCACCGGGGAGCTGTTTTTT. Translating gives CASSILSTGELFF.

CDR3 sequence (DNA): TGTGCCAGCAGCTTACAGGGACAAGAGACCCAGTACTTC. Amino acids: CASSLQGQETQYF. The chain carries TRBV7-7 and TRBJ2-5; D is perhaps TRBD1 (5 bases). The CDR3 runs 13 residues. Germline values: CDR1 SSHAT, CDR2 FNYEAQ (reference sequence). The V and J ends lost 2 bases and 2 bases respectively, with 6 bases between them.

The rearrangement joins TRBV6-4 to TRBJ2-3; maybe TRBD2 (5 bases). The CDR3 covers 17 residues. CDR1 MRHNA and CDR2 SNTAGT come from the germline V gene. Trimming left V 6 bases short and J 2 bases short, with 21 bases between. CDR3 nucleotides: TGTGCCAGCAGCGCGGGTCCCTTAGCGCAGCACACAGATACGCAGTATTTT. Protein sequence: CASSAGPLAQHTDTQYF.

The rearrangement joins TRBV29-1 to TRBJ2-7, with 7 bases that match TRBD1. V gave up 4 bases and J gave up 3 bases; unmatched junction bases: 12. CDR3 length equals 15 residues. Germline CDR1 and CDR2: SQVTM and ANQGSEA. CDR3 amino acids: CSVAPTGRWGYEQYF. The CDR3, as DNA: TGCAGCGTTGCTCCGACAGGGCGGTGGGGCTACGAGCAGTACTTC.